The TCR beta chain under discussion was sequenced for a study of T cell repertoires in cytomegalovirus infection. Study-wide context: Both CMV infection and a matching HLA type were indicated by public TCR beta signatures.

TCRdb independently ran MiXCR on the reads; one entry per CDR3 protein. The repertoire holds under 850,000 distinct CDR3 sequences, with about 40% as singletons. This clonotype has more than one count but fewer than ten. The CDR3 contains 14 residues. Germline loops: CDR1 SNHLY, CDR2 FYNNEI. V was clipped by 5 bases and J by 7 bases; unmatched bases: 4. Sequenced input: PBMCs. The gene calls are TRBV2 and TRBJ1-6, with 8 bases that match TRBD1. The TCR comes from a human donor in good health (CMV status not recorded). Some clones in this sample may be carry-over from other donors' samples. The chain's CDR3 is CASSWTGSNSPLHF. CDR3 coding DNA: TGTGCCAGCAGTTGGACAGGGTCAAATTCACCCCTCCACTTT.